This T cell receptor beta chain was found in a study of graft-versus-host responses after intestinal transplantation. Study overall: Recipients had multivisceral, liver-intestinal, or isolated intestinal transplants. Every recipient had anti-thymocyte globulin induction and 2 to 4 years of tacrolimus plus steroids.

Study-level findings and limits: Recipient bone marrow held GvH clones, some seen earlier in ileum or blood. Individuals who had graft-donor T cell macrochimerism had allografts that showed high graft-versus-host to host-versus-graft clonal ratios.

Comment on this clone: The antigen remains undetermined.

Sequencing used immunoSEQ multiplex PCR; TCRdb keeps in-frame clones, though not all of them. The sample has more than 100,000 clones, approximately 94% seen once. This CDR3 spans 14 amino acids. V lost 5 bases and J 5 bases, leaving 14 bases between the germline ends. Germline V gene lookup returns CDR1 SEHNR and CDR2 FQNEAQ (reference sequence). Sample: unstimulated CD8+ T cells sorted from spleen or lymph node cells, taken before intestinal transplant. The V and J genes are TRBV7-9 and TRBJ2-3; D possibly corresponds to TRBD2 (7 bases). This clonotype originated in a human donor who received an intestinal transplant. The chain's CDR3 is CASSGKGGRDTQYF. The CDR3 DNA is TGTGCCAGCAGCGGTAAGGGGGGGCGAGATACGCAGTATTTT.